A single sample is the source of the 15 T cell receptor beta chains below, sequenced in a study of T cell clonality in common variable immunodeficiency. This table comes from immunoSEQ multiplex PCR, and its TCRdb copy is limited to in-frame clones, with some not included. This sample includes 35,000 to 50,000 clones with no singletons; its ten biggest clones take up 2% to 2.5%. Sequenced sample: peripheral blood mononuclear cells. These receptors were obtained from a person aged 18 to 69 in good health.

This clone was picked up many times. Read coverage stops 3 residues before the CDR3 terminus; the germline J gene supplies the remainder. The chain carries TRBV10-3 and TRBJ1-1, with 9 bases lining up with TRBD1. J lost 4 bases, V lost 4 bases, and 4 bases had no gene match. The CDR3 is 14 residues long. Germline lookup yields CDR1 ENHRY and CDR2 SYGVKD. This CDR3 is CAISGTGGVTEAFF. The part of the CDR3 DNA that was read is TGTGCCATCAGTGGTACAGGGGGCGTCACTGAA.

Ten or more counts support this clone. The CDR3 end is not reached by the read, which stops 3 residues before it; the germline J gene fills it in. V and J are TRBV9 and TRBJ2-1; TRBD2 matches 12 bases. After removal of 3 bases from V and 9 bases from J, the junction contained 7 bases not matched to a gene. The CDR3 is made up of 15 amino acids. Germline V lookup: CDR1 SGDLS, CDR2 YYNGEE. This chain's CDR3 is CASSARLAGEGEQFF. The CDR3 bases that were read are TGTGCCAGCAGCGCACGACTAGCGGGAGAAGGTGAG.

This clone appeared many times. A junction end diverges from the germline sequence, so it may reflect a read error. The read ends 3 residues before the CDR3 terminus; that terminus is restored from the germline J gene. The chain links TRBV4-2 to TRBJ1-2; 8 bases align to TRBD1. There are 14 residues in the CDR3. Germline-derived CDR1 and CDR2 are LGHNA and YNFKEQ. The CDR3 reads CASSQDRTGRGYTF. Partial CDR3 DNA: TGCGCCAGCAGCCAAGATAGGACAGGGAGAGGC.

This clone was counted ten times or more. The CDR3 end falls 3 residues outside the read, so it is completed with the germline J gene. V usage is TRBV19 and J usage is TRBJ2-1; TRBD2 matches 8 bases. CDR3 size: 16 residues. Germline values: CDR1 LNHDA, CDR2 SQIVND (reference sequence). V lost 5 bases and J lost 5; bases outside the gene matches: 11. The CDR3 bases that were read are TGTGCCAGTAGTCAAGCGGGGGAAAGGGGACACAATGAG. Amino acid sequence: CASSQAGERGHNE. The full-length CDR3 reads as CASSQAGERGHNEQFF.

This clone was counted ten times or more. The CDR3 goes on 3 residues after the read ends, and that part is filled in from the germline J gene. The chain has TRBV4-2 and TRBJ2-2; D remains unclear. V was clipped by 1 base and J by 4 bases, with 10 bases between them. Germline V gene data show CDR1 as LGHNA and CDR2 as YNFKEQ. The CDR3 spans 15 residues. The chain's CDR3 is CASSQAPGPTGELFF. The part of the CDR3 DNA that was read is TGTGCCAGCAGCCAAGCTCCAGGCCCCACCGGGGAG.

This clone showed up many times. Read data end 3 residues before the CDR3 end; the end is taken from the germline J gene. This rearrangement joins TRBV20-1 to TRBJ2-1, with 8 nucleotides matching TRBD2. Germline CDR1 and CDR2: DFQATT and SNEGSKA (reference sequence). The CDR3 is 17 amino acids. Losses at the gene ends were 6 bases for V and 3 bases for J; bases not matched to a gene: 16. The chain's CDR3 is CSAVGLAGLTDYNEQFF. The part of the CDR3 DNA that was read is TGCAGTGCCGTAGGGCTAGCGGGCCTCACCGACTACAATGAG.

A few counts support this clone. The read is 3 residues too short to cover the CDR3 end, so that end is filled in from the germline J gene. The chain couples TRBV18 to TRBJ1-4; D gene ambiguous. The CDR3 is made up of 14 amino acids. CDR1 is KGHSH, CDR2 LQKENI, per germline. The DNA read from the CDR3 is TGTGCCAGCTCACCGACGGGGAACAATTCACCA. Residues: CASSPTGNNSP. The CDR3, in full, reads CASSPTGNNSPLFF.

In its sample, this clone was seen many times. Sequencing ends 3 residues short of the CDR3 end; the germline J gene provides the rest. The chain joins TRBV30 to TRBJ1-1; 8 nucleotides line up with TRBD1. The CDR3 sequence is 13 residues long. Losses at the gene ends were 2 bases for V and 1 base for J; bases not matched to a gene: 0. Germline values: CDR1 GTSNPN, CDR2 SVGIG (reference sequence). CDR3 DNA, as far as it was read: TGTGCCTGGAGTCAGGGGGCGAACACTGAA. Its protein product is CAWSQGANTE. The full CDR3 protein reads CAWSQGANTEAFF. The complete variable domain, with remaining parts taken from reference TRBV30 and TRBJ1-1, reads SQTIHQWPATLVQPVGSPLSLECTVEGTSNPNLYWYRQAAGRGLQLLFYSVGIGQISSEVPQNLSASRPQDRQFILSSKKLLLSDSGFYLCAWSQGANTEAFFGQGTRLTVV.

This clone was counted many times. The CDR3 end lies 3 residues beyond the end of the read and is filled in from the germline J gene. This chain joins TRBV5-1 and TRBJ2-3, with 10 bases aligning to TRBD1. The CDR3 loop spans 16 amino acids. Germline V lookup: CDR1 SGHRS, CDR2 YFSETQ. J was trimmed by 3 bases and V by 0 bases; bases with no gene match: 4. CDR3 DNA (partial): TGCGCCAGCAGCTTGGCCGGGACAGGGGTAACAGATACG. This sequence encodes CASSLAGTGVTDT. The CDR3 in its entirety is CASSLAGTGVTDTQYF. The entire variable domain, with the rest obtained from reference TRBV5-1 and TRBJ2-3, is as follows: KAGVTQTPRYLIKTRGQQVTLSCSPISGHRSVSWYQQTPGQGLQFLFEYFSETQRNKGNFPGRFSGRQFSNSRSEMNVSTLELGDSALYLCASSLAGTGVTDTQYFGPGTRLTVL.

This clone was observed many times. The sequenced CDR3 bases are TGTGCCAGCAGCCAAGGTCCTCAGGAGACC. The encoded protein is CASSQGPQET. The CDR3 in full is CASSQGPQETQYF. V gene TRBV4-2 combines with J gene TRBJ2-5; the D is unclear. The CDR3 extends 3 residues past the end of the read, so its final part is completed from the germline J gene. The CDR3 extends over 13 amino acids. Germline V gene lookup returns CDR1 LGHNA and CDR2 YNFKEQ. Trimming stripped 1 base from V and 5 bases from J, with 8 bases between.

Ten or more counts support this clone. The CDR3 end lies 3 residues beyond the end of the read and is filled in from the germline J gene. The rearrangement uses TRBV11-3 and TRBJ2-3; D ambiguous. The germline V and J ends were trimmed by 10 bases and 1 base, with 18 bases remaining between them. Germline V gene lookup returns CDR1 SGHNT and CDR2 YENEEA. The CDR3 contains 15 residues. The CDR3 loop reads CANTIVVDCTDTQYF. The part of the CDR3 DNA that was read is TGTGCCAACACCATAGTAGTCGACTGCACAGATACG.

In regard to this clone: The sequenced fragment ends 3 residues before the CDR3 boundary, so the rest is inferred from the germline J gene. The chain employs TRBV11-2 and TRBJ1-2, with 7 positions matching TRBD1. There are 14 residues in the CDR3. CDR1 is SGHAT and CDR2 is FQNNGV in the germline V gene. The part of the CDR3 DNA that was read is TGTGCCAGCAGCCCCGTCACGACAGGGCAAGAC. Amino acid sequence: CASSPVTTGQD. The CDR3 reads in full as CASSPVTTGQDYTF.

This clone was found many times. The read ends 3 residues shy of where the CDR3 ends; the end is completed using the germline J gene. The chain is built from TRBV6-2 or TRBV6-3 and TRBJ1-1; no firm D call. With 8 bases removed from V and 5 bases from J, the gap between germline ends came to 18 bases. This CDR3 contains 14 residues. Germline CDR1 is MNHEY and CDR2 is SVGEGT. The sequenced part of the CDR3 DNA is TGTGCCAGCGCGCTAAGGGCATCCGATACTGAA. It is translated as CASALRASDTE. The whole CDR3 sequence reads CASALRASDTEAFF.

This clone was recorded at least ten times. From the germline J gene comes the end of the CDR3, since the read stops 3 residues before it. The gene calls are TRBV2 and TRBJ2-2, with a weak D call TRBD1 (5 bases). Germline-derived CDR1 and CDR2 are SNHLY and FYNNEI. This CDR3 region has 16 residues. The V and J ends lost 0 bases and 0 bases respectively, with 8 bases between them. The part of the CDR3 DNA that was read is TGTGCCAGCAGTGAAGCTGGGGCCTCGAACACCGGGGAG. This encodes CASSEAGASNTGE. The whole CDR3 region reads CASSEAGASNTGELFF.

This clone was counted at least ten times. The CDR3 end falls 3 residues outside the read, so it is completed with the germline J gene. V gene TRBV5-1 combines with J gene TRBJ2-3; tentative D call: TRBD1 (6 bases). This CDR3 region has 15 residues. Germline V gives CDR1 SGHRS, CDR2 YFSETQ. The germline V and J ends were trimmed by 0 bases and 3 bases, with 11 bases remaining between them. CDR3 in amino acids: CASSLGTVRTDTQYF. Incomplete CDR3 DNA: TGCGCCAGCAGCTTGGGGACAGTTCGGACAGATACG.